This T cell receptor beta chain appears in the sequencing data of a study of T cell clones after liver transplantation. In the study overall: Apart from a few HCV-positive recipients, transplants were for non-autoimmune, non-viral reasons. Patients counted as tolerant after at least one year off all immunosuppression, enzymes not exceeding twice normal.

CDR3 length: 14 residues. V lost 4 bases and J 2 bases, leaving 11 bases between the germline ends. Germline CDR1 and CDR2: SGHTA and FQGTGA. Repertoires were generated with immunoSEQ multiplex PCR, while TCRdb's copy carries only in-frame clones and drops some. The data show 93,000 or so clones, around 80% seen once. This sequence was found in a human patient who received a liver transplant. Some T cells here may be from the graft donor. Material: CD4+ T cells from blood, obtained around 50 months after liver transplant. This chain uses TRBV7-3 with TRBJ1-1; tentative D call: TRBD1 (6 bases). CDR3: CASSYRQVNTEAFF. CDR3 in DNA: TGTGCCAGCAGCTACCGACAGGTTAACACTGAAGCTTTCTTT.